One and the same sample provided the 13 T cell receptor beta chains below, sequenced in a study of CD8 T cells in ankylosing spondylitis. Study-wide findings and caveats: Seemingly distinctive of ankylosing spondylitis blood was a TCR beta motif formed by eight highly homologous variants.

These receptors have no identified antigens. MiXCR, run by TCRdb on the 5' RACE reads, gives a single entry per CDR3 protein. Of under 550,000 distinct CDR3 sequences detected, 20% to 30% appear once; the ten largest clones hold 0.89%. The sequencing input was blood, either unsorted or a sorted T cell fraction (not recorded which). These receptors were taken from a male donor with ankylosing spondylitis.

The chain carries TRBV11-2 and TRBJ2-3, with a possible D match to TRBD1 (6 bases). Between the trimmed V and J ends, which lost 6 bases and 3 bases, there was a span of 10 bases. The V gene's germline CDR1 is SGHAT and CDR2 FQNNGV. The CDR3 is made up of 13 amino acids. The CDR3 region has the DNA TGTGCCAGCAGGGACAGTGCGACAGATACGCAGTATTTT. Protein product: CASRDSATDTQYF. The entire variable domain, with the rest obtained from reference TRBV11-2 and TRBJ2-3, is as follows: EAGVAQSPRYKIIEKRQSVAFWCNPISGHATLYWYQQILGQGPKLLIQFQNNGVVDDSQLPKDRFSAERLKGVDSTLKIQPAKLEDSAVYLCASRDSATDTQYFGPGTRLTVL.

The CDR3 DNA sequence: TGTGCCGCGGGGAATGAACTAGCCGCAGATACGCAGTATTTT. Translation: CAAGNELAADTQYF. J is TRBJ2-3 and V is TRBV10-3; D may be TRBD2 (6 bases). With 11 bases removed from V and 4 bases from J, the gap between germline ends came to 19 bases. The CDR3 length is 14 residues. Germline V lookup: CDR1 ENHRY, CDR2 SYGVKD.

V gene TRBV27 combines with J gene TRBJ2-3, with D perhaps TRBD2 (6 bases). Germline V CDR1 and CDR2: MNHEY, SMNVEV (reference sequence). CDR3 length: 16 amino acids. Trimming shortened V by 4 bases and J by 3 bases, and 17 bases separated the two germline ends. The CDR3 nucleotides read TGTGCCAGCAGTTGGGCCCCGACTAGGAGTACAGATACGCAGTATTTT. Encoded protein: CASSWAPTRSTDTQYF.

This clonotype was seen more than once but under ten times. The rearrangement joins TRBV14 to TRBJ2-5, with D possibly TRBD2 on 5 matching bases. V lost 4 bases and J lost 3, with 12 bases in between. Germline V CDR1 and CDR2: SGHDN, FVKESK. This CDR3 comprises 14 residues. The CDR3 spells CASSRRMGEETQYF. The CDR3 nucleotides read TGTGCCAGCAGCCGGAGGATGGGTGAAGAGACCCAGTACTTC.

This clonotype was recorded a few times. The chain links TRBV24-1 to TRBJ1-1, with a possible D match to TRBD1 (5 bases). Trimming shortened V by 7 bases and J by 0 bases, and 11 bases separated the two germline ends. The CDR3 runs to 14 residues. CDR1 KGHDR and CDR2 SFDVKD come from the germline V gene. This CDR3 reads CATRSEGVNTEAFF. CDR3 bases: TGTGCCACCAGAAGCGAAGGGGTGAACACTGAAGCTTTCTTT.

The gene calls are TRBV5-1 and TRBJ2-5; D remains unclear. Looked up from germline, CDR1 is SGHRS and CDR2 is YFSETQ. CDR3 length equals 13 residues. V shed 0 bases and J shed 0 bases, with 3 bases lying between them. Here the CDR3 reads CASSLEYQETQYF. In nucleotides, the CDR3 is TGCGCCAGCAGCTTGGAGTACCAAGAGACCCAGTACTTC.

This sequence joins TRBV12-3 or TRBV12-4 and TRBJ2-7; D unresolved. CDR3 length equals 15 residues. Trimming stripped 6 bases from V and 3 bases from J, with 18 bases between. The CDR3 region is CASSPALGFGYEQYF. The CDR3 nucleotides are TGTGCCAGCAGCCCAGCTTTGGGGTTTGGCTACGAGCAGTACTTC.

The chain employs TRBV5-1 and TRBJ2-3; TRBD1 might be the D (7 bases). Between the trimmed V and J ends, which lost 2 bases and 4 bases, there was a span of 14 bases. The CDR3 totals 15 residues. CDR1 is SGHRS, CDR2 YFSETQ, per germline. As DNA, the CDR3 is TGCGCCAGCAGCTTTATAACAGGGGAGGCAGATACGCAGTATTTT. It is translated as CASSFITGEADTQYF.

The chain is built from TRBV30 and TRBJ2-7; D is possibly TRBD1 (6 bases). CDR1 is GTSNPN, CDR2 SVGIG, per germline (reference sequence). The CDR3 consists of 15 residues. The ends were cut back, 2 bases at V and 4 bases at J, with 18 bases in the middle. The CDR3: CAWSIEPEQGYEQYF. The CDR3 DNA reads TGTGCCTGGAGTATCGAGCCAGAACAGGGTTACGAGCAGTACTTC.

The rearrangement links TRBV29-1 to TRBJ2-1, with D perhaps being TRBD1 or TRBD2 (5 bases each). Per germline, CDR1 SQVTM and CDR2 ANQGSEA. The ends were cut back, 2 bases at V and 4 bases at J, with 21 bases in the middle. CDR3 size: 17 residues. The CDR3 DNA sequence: TGCAGCGTTGAAAAGGGACCCCGGGATTTGGGATACAATGAGCAGTTCTTC. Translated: CSVEKGPRDLGYNEQFF.

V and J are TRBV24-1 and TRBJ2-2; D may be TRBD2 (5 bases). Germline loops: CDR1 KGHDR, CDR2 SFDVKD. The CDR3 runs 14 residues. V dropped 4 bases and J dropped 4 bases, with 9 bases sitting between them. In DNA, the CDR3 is TGTGCCACCAGTGACCCGGACTTCACCGGGGAGCTGTTTTTT. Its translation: CATSDPDFTGELFF.

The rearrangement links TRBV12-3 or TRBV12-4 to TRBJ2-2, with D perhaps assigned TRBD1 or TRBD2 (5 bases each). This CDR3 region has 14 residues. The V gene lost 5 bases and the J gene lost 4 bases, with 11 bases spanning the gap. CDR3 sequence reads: CASSQGRRTGELFF. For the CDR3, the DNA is TGTGCCAGCAGTCAGGGACGTCGCACCGGGGAGCTGTTTTTT.

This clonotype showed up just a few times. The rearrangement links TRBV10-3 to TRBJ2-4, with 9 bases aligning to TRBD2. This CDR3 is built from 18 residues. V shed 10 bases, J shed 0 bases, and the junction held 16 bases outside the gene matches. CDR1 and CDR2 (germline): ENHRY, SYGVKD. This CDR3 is CANDRKAGGFVAKNIQYF. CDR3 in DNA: TGTGCCAACGACCGGAAGGCGGGAGGGTTCGTAGCCAAAAACATTCAGTACTTC.